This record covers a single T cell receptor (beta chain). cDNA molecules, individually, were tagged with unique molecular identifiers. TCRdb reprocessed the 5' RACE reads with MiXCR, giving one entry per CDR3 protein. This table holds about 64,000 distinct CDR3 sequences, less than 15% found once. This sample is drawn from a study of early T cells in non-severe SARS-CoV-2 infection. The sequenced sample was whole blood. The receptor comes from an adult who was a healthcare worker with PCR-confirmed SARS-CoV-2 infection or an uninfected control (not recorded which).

The CDR3 DNA is TGTGCCAGCAGTTCCACACTGACTAGCTTCGAGCAGTACTTC. Its translation is CASSSTLTSFEQYF. The V call is TRBV6-5, the J call TRBJ2-7; 7 bases are a match to TRBD2. Germline CDR1 reads MNHEY; CDR2 reads SVGAGI. V gave up 4 bases and J gave up 6 bases; unmatched junction bases: 9. CDR3 length: 14 residues.